The 14 T cell receptor beta chains reported below all come from one sample, sequenced in a study of blood T cell repertoires in COVID-19 (TCRdb year 2020). Libraries were constructed by the immunoSEQ multiplex PCR assay. As stored in TCRdb, this immuneACCESS dataset retains in-frame rearrangements with V and J assigned. A fraction of the clones does not appear; measured against another copy, unresolved V genes explain less than half of the discrepancy, and the remainder lacks a known reason. This sample is represented by 150,000 or so clones; around 90% of them were singletons. Together, the top ten hold roughly 4% of the sample. Input material: PBMCs or T cells enriched from blood (not recorded which). These TCRs come from a woman in her forties who had been exposed to COVID-19.

The CDR3 region is CASRPGGLAHNEQFF. The DNA for the CDR3 is TGTGCCAGTAGGCCCGGCGGACTAGCGCACAATGAGCAGTTCTTC. The chain links TRBV19 to TRBJ2-1, with TRBD2 matching over 9 bases. Unmatched junction bases numbered 8, after V lost 6 bases and J lost 5 bases. The CDR3 sequence is 15 residues long. Germline CDR1 and CDR2: LNHDA and SQIVND (reference sequence). Together with reference TRBV19 and TRBJ2-1, the CDR3 gives the full variable domain: DGGITQSPKYLFRKEGQNVTLSCEQNLNHDAMYWYRQDPGQGLRLIYYSQIVNDFQKGDIAEGYSVSREKKESFPLTVTSAQKNPTAFYLCASRPGGLAHNEQFFGPGTRLTVL.

V and J are TRBV5-1 and TRBJ1-5; a possible D gene is TRBD1 (6 bases). This CDR3 comprises 16 residues. Germline V gene sequence: CDR1 SGHRS, CDR2 YFSETQ. V was shortened by 0 bases and J by 4 bases, with 14 bases between the two germline ends. CDR3 nucleotides: TGCGCCAGCAGCTTGGGTTTAGGGGGAACAAATCAGCCCCAGCATTTT. Amino acid sequence: CASSLGLGGTNQPQHF. The complete variable domain, with remaining parts taken from reference TRBV5-1 and TRBJ1-5, reads KAGVTQTPRYLIKTRGQQVTLSCSPISGHRSVSWYQQTPGQGLQFLFEYFSETQRNKGNFPGRFSGRQFSNSRSEMNVSTLELGDSALYLCASSLGLGGTNQPQHFGDGTRLSIL.

The rearrangement joins TRBV7-9 to TRBJ1-1; 7 bases are a match to TRBD1. Losses at the gene ends were 4 bases for V and 9 bases for J; bases not matched to a gene: 11. This CDR3 comprises 14 residues. CDR1 SEHNR and CDR2 FQNEAQ come from the germline V gene (reference sequence). The DNA of the CDR3 is TGTGCCAGCAGCTCAGCGGACAGGCCAAACAAAGCTTTCTTT. It translates to CASSSADRPNKAFF.

This sequence joins TRBV29-1 and TRBJ1-5; TRBD1 aligns across 7 bases. The CDR3 loop spans 13 amino acids. Looked up from germline, CDR1 is SQVTM and CDR2 is ANQGSEA. The V gene end was trimmed by 7 bases and the J gene end by 5 bases; junction bases not matched to a gene: 8. The CDR3 nucleotides read TGCAGCGCTGTAAAGGGGGCCGATCAGCCCCAGCATTTT. It yields the protein CSAVKGADQPQHF.

Only one count was recorded for this clone. This chain joins TRBV2 and TRBJ2-4, with a weak D call TRBD1 (6 bases). Germline V gives CDR1 SNHLY, CDR2 FYNNEI. The CDR3 runs to 19 residues. Trimming took 3 bases from V and 0 from J, leaving 21 bases between them. The DNA for the CDR3 is TGTGCCAGCAGTGAGACGACAGGTCCATCGCTCTTAGCCAAAAACATTCAGTACTTC. The encoded protein is CASSETTGPSLLAKNIQYF.

The genes are TRBV3-1 (or the pseudogene TRBV3-2) and TRBJ1-1, with a possible D match to TRBD1 (6 bases). The CDR3 loop spans 16 amino acids. With 0 bases removed from V and 2 bases from J, the gap between germline ends came to 13 bases. Germline V gene data show CDR1 as LGHDT and CDR2 as YNNKEL (reference sequence). CDR3 DNA: TGTGCCAGCAGCCAAGACCAAATGGGGGCAAACACTGAAGCTTTCTTT. Translated: CASSQDQMGANTEAFF.

The genes are TRBV19 and TRBJ2-1; D gene unclear. This CDR3 is built from 13 residues. Trimming removed 5 bases from V and 9 bases from J, with 14 bases in between. Germline V gives CDR1 LNHDA, CDR2 SQIVND (reference sequence). CDR3: CASSLVPTVEQFF. The CDR3 DNA sequence: TGTGCCAGTAGTTTAGTCCCTACAGTTGAGCAGTTCTTC.

This clone came up once. This chain uses TRBV3-1 (or the pseudogene TRBV3-2) with TRBJ2-7; TRBD1 aligns across 9 bases. The CDR3 has 14 residues. The germline V gene encodes CDR1 LGHDT and CDR2 YNNKEL (reference sequence). The junction had 3 bases not matched to a gene; V was cut back by 0 bases and J by 6 bases. The CDR3 sequence: CASSQEGQGGEQYF. The CDR3 nucleotides are TGTGCCAGCAGCCAAGAGGGACAGGGTGGCGAGCAGTACTTC.

This chain joins TRBV11-2 and TRBJ1-1, with TRBD1 as a possible D gene (5 bases). The CDR3 consists of 14 residues. The germline V gene has CDR1 SGHAT and CDR2 FQNNGV. The V gene lost 3 bases and the J gene lost 7 bases, with 15 bases spanning the gap. The CDR3 nucleotides are TGTGCCAGCAGCTTCTTCGGCGGGGGTAATGAAGCTTTCTTT. It specifies CASSFFGGGNEAFF. The full variable domain, with the rest looked up from reference TRBV11-2 and TRBJ1-1, is EAGVAQSPRYKIIEKRQSVAFWCNPISGHATLYWYQQILGQGPKLLIQFQNNGVVDDSQLPKDRFSAERLKGVDSTLKIQPAKLEDSAVYLCASSFFGGGNEAFFGQGTRLTVV.

The chain recombines TRBV10-3 with TRBJ2-2; D not resolved. The CDR3 consists of 12 residues. Trimming left V 4 bases short and J 6 bases short, with 6 bases between. Looked up from germline, CDR1 is ENHRY and CDR2 is SYGVKD. CDR3 in DNA: TGTGCCATCAGTGCGGTCGCCGGGGAGCTGTTTTTT. Translating gives CAISAVAGELFF.

The rearrangement links TRBV6-5 to TRBJ2-1, with TRBD1 as a possible D gene (5 bases). The CDR3 has 15 amino acids. Germline CDR1 is MNHEY and CDR2 is SVGAGI. Trimming took 5 bases from V and 1 from J, leaving 12 bases between them. The DNA for the CDR3 is TGTGCCAGCAGTCGGCAGGGTGGTTCCTACAATGAGCAGTTCTTC. Translating it yields CASSRQGGSYNEQFF.

This clone appeared a few times. The rearrangement joins TRBV5-1 to TRBJ1-5, with D possibly TRBD1 on 5 matching bases. Germline V gene lookup returns CDR1 SGHRS and CDR2 YFSETQ. There are 17 residues in the CDR3. V was shortened by 3 bases and J by 0 bases, with 16 bases between the two germline ends. In DNA form, the CDR3 reads TGCGCCAGCAGCTATAAACAGGCGCCGTTTAGCAATCAGCCCCAGCATTTT. It codes for CASSYKQAPFSNQPQHF.

The chain employs TRBV20-1 and TRBJ2-4; 7 positions match TRBD1. CDR3 length equals 14 residues. The ends lost 3 bases at V and 5 bases at J; junction bases unmatched: 7. From germline, CDR1 is DFQATT and CDR2 SNEGSKA (reference sequence). CDR3 DNA sequence: TGCAGTGCTAGTCCCGCAGGGGGACAAAACATTCAGTACTTC. Its translation is CSASPAGGQNIQYF.

The chain employs TRBV7-2 and TRBJ2-7; 12 bases agree with TRBD2. Germline CDR1 and CDR2: SGHTA and FQGNSA. The V gene end was trimmed by 5 bases and the J gene end by 2 bases; junction bases not matched to a gene: 4. The CDR3 totals 15 residues. The CDR3 loop reads CASSPLAGGPYEQYF. CDR3 coding DNA: TGTGCCAGCAGCCCGCTAGCGGGAGGGCCCTACGAGCAGTACTTC.